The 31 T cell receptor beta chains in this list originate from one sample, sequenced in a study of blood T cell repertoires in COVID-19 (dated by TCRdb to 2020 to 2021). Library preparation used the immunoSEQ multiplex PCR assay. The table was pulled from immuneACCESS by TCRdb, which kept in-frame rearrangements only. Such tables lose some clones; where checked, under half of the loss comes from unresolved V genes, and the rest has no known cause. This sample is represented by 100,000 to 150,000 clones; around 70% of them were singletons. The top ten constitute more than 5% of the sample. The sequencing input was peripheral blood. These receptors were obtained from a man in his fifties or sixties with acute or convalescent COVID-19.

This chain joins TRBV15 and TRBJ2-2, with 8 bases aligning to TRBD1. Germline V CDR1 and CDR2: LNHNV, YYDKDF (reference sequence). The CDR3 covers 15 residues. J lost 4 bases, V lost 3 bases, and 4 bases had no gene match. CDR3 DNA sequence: TGTGCCACCAGCAGTAGGACAGGGAGCACCGGGGAGCTGTTTTTT. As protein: CATSSRTGSTGELFF.

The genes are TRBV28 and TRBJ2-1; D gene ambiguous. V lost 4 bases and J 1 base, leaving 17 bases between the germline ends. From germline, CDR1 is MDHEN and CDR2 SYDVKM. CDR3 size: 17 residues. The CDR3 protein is CASSSPRLPESYNEQFF. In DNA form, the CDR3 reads TGTGCCAGCAGTTCCCCCCGACTCCCGGAATCCTACAATGAGCAGTTCTTC.

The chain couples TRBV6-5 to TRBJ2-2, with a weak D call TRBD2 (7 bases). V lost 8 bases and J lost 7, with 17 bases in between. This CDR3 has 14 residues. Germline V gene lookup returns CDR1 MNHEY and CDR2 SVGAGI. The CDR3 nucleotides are TGTGCCAGCTCATCTGGGGGGGCAGGCGGGGAGCTGTTTTTT. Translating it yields CASSSGGAGGELFF.

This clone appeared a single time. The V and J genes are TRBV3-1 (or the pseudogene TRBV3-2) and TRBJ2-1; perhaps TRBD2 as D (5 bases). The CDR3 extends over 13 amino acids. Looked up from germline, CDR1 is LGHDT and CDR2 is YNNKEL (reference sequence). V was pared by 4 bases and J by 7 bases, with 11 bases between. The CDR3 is CASSPRRGNEQFF. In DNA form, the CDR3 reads TGTGCCAGCAGCCCCCGTCGGGGAAATGAGCAGTTCTTC.

CDR3 DNA: TGTGCCAGCAGCGAAACACAGGGGAAGGGGGAAAAACTGTTTTTT. It yields the protein CASSETQGKGEKLFF. The chain combines TRBV7-9 with TRBJ1-4; 7 bases line up with TRBD1. CDR1 is SEHNR and CDR2 is FQNEAQ in the germline V gene (reference sequence). CDR3 length: 15 amino acids. V dropped 5 bases and J dropped 8; count of bases not matched to a gene: 11.

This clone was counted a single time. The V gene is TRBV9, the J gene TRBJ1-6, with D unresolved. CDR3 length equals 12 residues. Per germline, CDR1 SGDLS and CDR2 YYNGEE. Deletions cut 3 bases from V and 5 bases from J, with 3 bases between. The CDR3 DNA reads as TGTGCCAGCAGCGCAGATAATTCACCCCTCCACTTT. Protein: CASSADNSPLHF.

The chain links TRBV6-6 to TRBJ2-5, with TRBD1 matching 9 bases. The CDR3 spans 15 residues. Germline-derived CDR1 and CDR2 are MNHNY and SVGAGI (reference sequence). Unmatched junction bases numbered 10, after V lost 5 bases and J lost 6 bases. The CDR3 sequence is CASSPPPDRGQTQYF. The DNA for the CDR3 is TGTGCCAGCAGTCCACCGCCGGACAGGGGACAGACCCAGTACTTC.

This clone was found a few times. The DNA for the CDR3 is TGTGCCAGCAGCCTAAGATCGACAGGGCACACCGGGGAGCTGTTTTTT. It yields the protein CASSLRSTGHTGELFF. The chain carries TRBV3-1 (or the pseudogene TRBV3-2) and TRBJ2-2, with 7 bases that match TRBD1. This CDR3 has 16 residues. Germline assignment: CDR1 LGHDT and CDR2 YNNKEL (reference sequence). Trimming at V came to 4 bases and at J to 3 bases, leaving 8 bases not matched to a gene.

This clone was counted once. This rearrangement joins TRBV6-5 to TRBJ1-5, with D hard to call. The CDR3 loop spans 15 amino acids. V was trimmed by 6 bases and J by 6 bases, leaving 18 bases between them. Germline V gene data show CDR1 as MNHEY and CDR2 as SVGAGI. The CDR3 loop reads CASSPGEGWGQPQHF. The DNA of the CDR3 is TGTGCCAGCAGCCCCGGGGAGGGATGGGGTCAGCCCCAGCATTTT.

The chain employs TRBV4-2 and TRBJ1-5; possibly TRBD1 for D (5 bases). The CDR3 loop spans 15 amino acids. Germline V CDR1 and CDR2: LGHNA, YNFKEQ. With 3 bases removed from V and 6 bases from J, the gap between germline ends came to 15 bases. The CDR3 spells CASSQRSGIAQPQHF. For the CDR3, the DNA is TGTGCCAGCAGCCAGAGGTCAGGGATCGCTCAGCCCCAGCATTTT.

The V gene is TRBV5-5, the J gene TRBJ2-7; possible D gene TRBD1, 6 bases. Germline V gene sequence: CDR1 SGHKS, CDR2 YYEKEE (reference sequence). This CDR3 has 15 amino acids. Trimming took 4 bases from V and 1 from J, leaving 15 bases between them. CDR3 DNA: TGTGCCAGCAGCGAAACCAGGGGTAGGTCCTACGAGCAGTACTTC. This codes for CASSETRGRSYEQYF.

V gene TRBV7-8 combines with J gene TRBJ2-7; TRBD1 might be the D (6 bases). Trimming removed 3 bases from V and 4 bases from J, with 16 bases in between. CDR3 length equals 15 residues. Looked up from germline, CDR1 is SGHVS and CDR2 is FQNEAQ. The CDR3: CASSFGQRQLYEQYF. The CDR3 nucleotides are TGTGCCAGCAGCTTTGGACAGCGGCAATTGTACGAGCAGTACTTC. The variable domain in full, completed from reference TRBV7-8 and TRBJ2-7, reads GAGVSQSPRYKVAKRGQDVALRCDPISGHVSLFWYQQALGQGPEFLTYFQNEAQLDKSGLPSDRFFAERPEGSVSTLKIQRTQQEDSAVYLCASSFGQRQLYEQYFGPGTRLTVT.

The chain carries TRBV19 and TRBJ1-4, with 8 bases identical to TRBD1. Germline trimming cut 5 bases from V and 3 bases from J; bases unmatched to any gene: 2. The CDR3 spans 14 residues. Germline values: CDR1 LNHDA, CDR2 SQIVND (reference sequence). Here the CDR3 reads CASSGQGSNEKLFF. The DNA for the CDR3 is TGTGCCAGTAGTGGACAGGGTTCTAATGAAAAACTGTTTTTT.

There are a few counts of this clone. The CDR3 region is CASSLLNGGTNTEAFF. The CDR3 DNA reads TGTGCCAGCAGCTTATTAAACGGGGGGACAAACACTGAAGCTTTCTTT. The V call is TRBV7-8, the J call TRBJ1-1; D is perhaps TRBD1 (6 bases). The CDR3 runs 16 residues. CDR1 SGHVS and CDR2 FQNEAQ come from the germline V gene. Trimming removed 2 bases from V and 2 bases from J, with 15 bases in between.

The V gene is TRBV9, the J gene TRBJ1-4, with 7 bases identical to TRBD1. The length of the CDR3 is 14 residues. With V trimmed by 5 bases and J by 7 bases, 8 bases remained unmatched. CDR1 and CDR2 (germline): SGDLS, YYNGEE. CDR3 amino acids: CASSAQGVVEKLFF. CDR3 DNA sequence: TGTGCCAGCAGTGCCCAGGGGGTTGTTGAAAAACTGTTTTTT.

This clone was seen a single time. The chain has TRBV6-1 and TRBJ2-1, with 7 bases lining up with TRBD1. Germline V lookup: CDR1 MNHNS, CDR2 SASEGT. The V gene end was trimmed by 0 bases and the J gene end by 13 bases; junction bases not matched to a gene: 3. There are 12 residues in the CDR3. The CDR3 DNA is TGTGCCAGCAGTGAAGCCGGGACAGTCCAGTTCTTC. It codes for CASSEAGTVQFF.

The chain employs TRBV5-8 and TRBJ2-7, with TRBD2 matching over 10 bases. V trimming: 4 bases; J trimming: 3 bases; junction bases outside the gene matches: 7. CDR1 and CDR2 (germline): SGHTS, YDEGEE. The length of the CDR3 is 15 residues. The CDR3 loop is CASSRSSGSFYEQYF. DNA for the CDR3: TGTGCCAGCAGCCGATCTAGCGGGAGTTTCTACGAGCAGTACTTC.

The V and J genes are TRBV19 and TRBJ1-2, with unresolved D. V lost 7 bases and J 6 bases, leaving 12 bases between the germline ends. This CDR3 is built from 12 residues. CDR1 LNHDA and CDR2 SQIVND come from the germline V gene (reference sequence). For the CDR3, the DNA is TGTGCCAGTATTGGGGAGGGTAATGGCTACACCTTC. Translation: CASIGEGNGYTF.

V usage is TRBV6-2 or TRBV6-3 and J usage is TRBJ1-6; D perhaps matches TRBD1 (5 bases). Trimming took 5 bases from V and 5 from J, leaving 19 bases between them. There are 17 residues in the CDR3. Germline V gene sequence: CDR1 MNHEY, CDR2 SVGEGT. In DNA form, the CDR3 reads TGTGCCAGCAGTCCGACCGTGATCTGGGGCGATAATTCACCCCTCCACTTT. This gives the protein CASSPTVIWGDNSPLHF.

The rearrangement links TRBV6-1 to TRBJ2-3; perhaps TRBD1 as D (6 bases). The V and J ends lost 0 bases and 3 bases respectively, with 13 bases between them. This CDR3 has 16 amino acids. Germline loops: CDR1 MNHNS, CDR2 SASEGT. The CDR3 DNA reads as TGTGCCAGCAGTGAAGCGGGGGCCGCGTTTACAGATACGCAGTATTTT. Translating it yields CASSEAGAAFTDTQYF.

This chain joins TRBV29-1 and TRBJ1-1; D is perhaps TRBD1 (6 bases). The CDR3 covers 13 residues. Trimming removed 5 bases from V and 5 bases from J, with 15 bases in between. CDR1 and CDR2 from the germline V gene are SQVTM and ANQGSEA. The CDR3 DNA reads TGCAGCGTTACCGGAACAGGGTGGACTGAAGCTTTCTTT. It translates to CSVTGTGWTEAFF. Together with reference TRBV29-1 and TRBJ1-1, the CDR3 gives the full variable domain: SAVISQKPSRDICQRGTSLTIQCQVDSQVTMMFWYRQQPGQSLTLIATANQGSEATYESGFVIDKFPISRPNLTFSTLTVSNMSPEDSSIYLCSVTGTGWTEAFFGQGTRLTVV.

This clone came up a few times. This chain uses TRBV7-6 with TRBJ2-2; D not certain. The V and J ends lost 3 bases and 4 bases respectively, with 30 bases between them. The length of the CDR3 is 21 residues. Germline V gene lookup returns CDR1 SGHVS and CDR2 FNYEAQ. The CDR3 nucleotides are TGTGCCAGCAGCTTCTCTGGCCAAGGTTTTCATCGGAGCGCCCGCACCGGGGAGCTGTTTTTT. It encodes CASSFSGQGFHRSARTGELFF.

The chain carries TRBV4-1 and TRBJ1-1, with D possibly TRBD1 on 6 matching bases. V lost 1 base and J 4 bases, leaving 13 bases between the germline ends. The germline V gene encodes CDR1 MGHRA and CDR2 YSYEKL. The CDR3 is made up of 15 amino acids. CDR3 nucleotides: TGCGCCAGCAGCCAAGGGACAGTAGGAATCACTGAAGCTTTCTTT. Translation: CASSQGTVGITEAFF.

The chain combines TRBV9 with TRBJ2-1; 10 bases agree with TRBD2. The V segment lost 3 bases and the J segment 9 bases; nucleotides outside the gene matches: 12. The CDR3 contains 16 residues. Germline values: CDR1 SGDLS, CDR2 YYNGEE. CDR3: CASSALWSGGAREQFF. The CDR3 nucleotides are TGTGCCAGCAGCGCCCTCTGGAGCGGGGGGGCCCGTGAGCAGTTCTTC.

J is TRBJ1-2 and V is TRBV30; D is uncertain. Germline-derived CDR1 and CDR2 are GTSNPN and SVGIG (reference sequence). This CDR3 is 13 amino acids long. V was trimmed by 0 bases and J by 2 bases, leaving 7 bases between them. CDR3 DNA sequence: TGTGCCTGGAGTGTTTACACCAACTATGGCTACACCTTC. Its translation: CAWSVYTNYGYTF.

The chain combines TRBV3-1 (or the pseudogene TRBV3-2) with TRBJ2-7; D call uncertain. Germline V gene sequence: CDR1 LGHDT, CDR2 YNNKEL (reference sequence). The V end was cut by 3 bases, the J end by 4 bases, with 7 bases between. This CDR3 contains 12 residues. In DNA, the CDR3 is TGTGCCAGCAGCCATCTCGGTTACGAGCAGTACTTC. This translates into CASSHLGYEQYF.

In DNA form, the CDR3 reads TGCGCCAGCAGCCAAGGTATACGGCAGGGGGCTCGAGGGTATTCACCCCTCCACTTT. Translation gives CASSQGIRQGARGYSPLHF. J is TRBJ1-6 and V is TRBV4-1; 8 bases map to TRBD1. V was clipped by 1 base and J by 8 bases; unmatched bases: 16. Germline V gene sequence: CDR1 MGHRA, CDR2 YSYEKL. The CDR3 is 19 residues long.

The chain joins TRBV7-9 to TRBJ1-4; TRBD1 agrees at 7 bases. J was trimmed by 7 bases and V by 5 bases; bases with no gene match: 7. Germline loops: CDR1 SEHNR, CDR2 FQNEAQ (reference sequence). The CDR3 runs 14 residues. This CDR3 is CASSRDRVVEKLFF. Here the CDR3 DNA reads TGTGCCAGCAGCAGAGACAGGGTTGTTGAAAAACTGTTTTTT.

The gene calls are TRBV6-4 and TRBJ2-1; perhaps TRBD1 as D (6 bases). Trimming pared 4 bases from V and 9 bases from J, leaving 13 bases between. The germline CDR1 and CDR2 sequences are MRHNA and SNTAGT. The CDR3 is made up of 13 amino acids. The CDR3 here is CASSVTGSSEQFF. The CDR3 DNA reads TGTGCCAGCAGTGTGACAGGATCGAGTGAGCAGTTCTTC.

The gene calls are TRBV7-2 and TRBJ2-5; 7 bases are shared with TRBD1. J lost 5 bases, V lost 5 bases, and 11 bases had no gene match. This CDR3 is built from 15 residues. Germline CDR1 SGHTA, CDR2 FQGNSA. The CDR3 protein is CASSQSGGTWETQYF. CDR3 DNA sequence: TGTGCCAGCAGCCAGTCAGGGGGTACGTGGGAGACCCAGTACTTC.

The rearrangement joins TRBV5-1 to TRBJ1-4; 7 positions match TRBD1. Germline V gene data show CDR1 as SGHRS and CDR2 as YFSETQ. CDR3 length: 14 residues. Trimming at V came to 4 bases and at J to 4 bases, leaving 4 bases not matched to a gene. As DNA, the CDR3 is TGCGCCAGCAGCCTAGGGACAGTTAATGAAAAACTGTTTTTT. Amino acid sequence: CASSLGTVNEKLFF.